This T cell receptor beta chain emerged from a study of a mutant IDH1 vaccine in newly diagnosed glioma. Looking at the study overall: Vaccination followed radiotherapy alone by 4-6 weeks, or accompanied temozolomide cycles. Treated patients were about 60% male, about 38% female, mean age about 41 years.

Trimming cost V 6 bases and J 3 bases; bases outside gene matches: 11. The CDR3 contains 18 residues. Germline CDR1 is MDHEN and CDR2 is SYDVKM. Sequencing was performed with immunoSEQ multiplex PCR; in TCRdb, only in-frame clones are kept and a portion is missing. The sample records roughly 57,000 clones, over 75% being singletons. Time point defined: week 11, during vaccination. Each dose of the vaccine consisted of 300 ug of mutant IDH1 20-mer peptide, with topical imiquimod. The donors' diagnosis was new WHO grade 3 or 4 astrocytoma that was IDH1-mutant and ATRX-lost. A note on this clone: Its cognate antigen is unknown.

This sequence was found in a man in his forties with glioma. This rearrangement joins TRBV28 to TRBJ2-6; 10 positions match TRBD1. Sequencing was performed on PBMCs, taken from a glioma patient whose treatment included an IDH1 peptide vaccine. Written as DNA, the CDR3 is TGTGCCAGCAGCCGCGGACAGGGGGTTATACTTGGGGCCAACGTCCTGACTTTC. Translated, it gives CASSRGQGVILGANVLTF.